These 19 T cell receptor beta chains were all obtained from the same sample, sequenced in a study of patients and donors after allogeneic stem cell transplantation. In TCRdb, the RT-PCR reads were re-called with MiXCR into one record per CDR3 protein. The sample holds roughly 200,000 distinct CDR3 sequences; about 40% are singletons and the top ten take 33%. What was sequenced was blood, either unsorted or a sorted T cell fraction (not recorded which). All receptors come from a human donor who was either an allogeneic HSCT recipient or a stem cell or donor lymphocyte infusion donor (not recorded which). It is not recorded whose cells these are; they may come from a transplant donor.

V is TRBV5-5 and J is TRBJ1-1; unclear D gene. Trimming pared 4 bases from V and 5 bases from J, leaving 24 bases between. The CDR3 runs to 17 residues. CDR1 is SGHKS, CDR2 YYEKEE, per germline (reference sequence). CDR3 nucleotide sequence: TGTGCCAGCAGCCCGTGGGCCTGGCTACCTAGAAGAACTGAAGCTTTCTTT. Amino acid sequence: CASSPWAWLPRRTEAFF.

Only one count was recorded for this clonotype. The CDR3 sequence: CASSVGRANTGELFF. DNA for the CDR3: TGTGCCAGCAGCGTAGGTCGGGCGAACACCGGGGAGCTGTTTTTT. The rearrangement links TRBV9 to TRBJ2-2; D is unresolved. The ends were cut back, 0 bases at V and 0 bases at J, with 6 bases in the middle. The V gene's germline CDR1 is SGDLS and CDR2 YYNGEE. CDR3 length equals 15 residues.

The chain links TRBV20-1 to TRBJ2-7; 7 nucleotides align to TRBD2. The ends lost 0 bases at V and 1 base at J; junction bases unmatched: 6. Germline assignment: CDR1 DFQATT and CDR2 SNEGSKA (reference sequence). There are 15 residues in the CDR3. CDR3 sequence (DNA): TGCAGTGCTAGAGATCTCGAGCGGGGATCCTACGAGCAGTACTTC. Amino acid sequence: CSARDLERGSYEQYF.

The rearrangement uses TRBV27 and TRBJ2-7; D not certain. CDR1 is MNHEY and CDR2 is SMNVEV in the germline V gene (reference sequence). The germline V and J ends were trimmed by 4 bases and 4 bases, with 14 bases remaining between them. The CDR3 consists of 14 residues. CDR3 sequence (DNA): TGTGCCAGCAGTTCCTCAGGTGAATTTTACGAGCAGTACTTC. Translated, it gives CASSSSGEFYEQYF.

The chain uses TRBV6-2 or TRBV6-3 and TRBJ1-2, with 7 bases lining up with TRBD1. CDR3 size: 13 residues. Unmatched junction bases numbered 4, after V lost 6 bases and J lost 3 bases. Germline V gives CDR1 MNHEY, CDR2 SVGEGT. CDR3 region: CASRTTGHYGYTF. The CDR3 nucleotides are TGTGCCAGCAGGACGACAGGGCACTATGGCTACACCTTC.

The chain employs TRBV29-1 and TRBJ1-1; TRBD1 matches 7 bases. In germline, CDR1 is SQVTM, CDR2 ANQGSEA. This CDR3 is built from 11 residues. J was trimmed by 7 bases and V by 3 bases; bases with no gene match: 2. The CDR3 spells CSVEGTVEAFF. For the CDR3, the DNA is TGCAGCGTTGAGGGGACAGTTGAAGCTTTCTTT.

This clonotype was detected only a few times. This sequence joins TRBV20-1 and TRBJ1-4; D not resolved. The CDR3 has 12 residues. Trimming stripped 3 bases from V and 4 bases from J, with 6 bases between. The germline V gene encodes CDR1 DFQATT and CDR2 SNEGSKA (reference sequence). CDR3 loop: CSARPDNEKLFF. The CDR3 region has the DNA TGCAGTGCTAGGCCAGATAATGAAAAACTGTTTTTT.

The rearrangement joins TRBV29-1 to TRBJ1-1, with TRBD1 identical over 7 bases. The CDR3 sequence is 16 residues long. V was clipped by 0 bases and J by 2 bases; unmatched bases: 9. Germline V gives CDR1 SQVTM, CDR2 ANQGSEA. The CDR3 nucleotides are TGCAGCGTTGAAGATCGGCTAGGGACAGCAAACACTGAAGCTTTCTTT. It specifies CSVEDRLGTANTEAFF.

The CDR3 sequence: CSVNSLAGDPEQFF. The CDR3 DNA sequence: TGCAGCGTTAACAGCCTAGCGGGGGATCCTGAGCAGTTCTTC. The chain joins TRBV29-1 to TRBJ2-1; 10 nucleotides match TRBD2. This CDR3 spans 14 amino acids. V shed 5 bases and J 9 bases; nucleotides not matched to a gene: 10. Germline lookup yields CDR1 SQVTM and CDR2 ANQGSEA.

The rearrangement uses TRBV4-3 and TRBJ1-1; D call uncertain. Trimming left V 1 base short and J 4 bases short, with 10 bases between. This CDR3 is built from 14 residues. Germline CDR1 LGHNA, CDR2 YSLEER. Here the CDR3 reads CASSQVVGVTEAFF. The DNA for the CDR3 is TGCGCCAGCAGCCAAGTCGTAGGAGTCACTGAAGCTTTCTTT.

The chain is built from TRBV9 and TRBJ2-3, with a weak D call TRBD2 (5 bases). V lost 4 bases and J lost 6, with 18 bases in between. The CDR3 has 15 amino acids. From germline, CDR1 is SGDLS and CDR2 YYNGEE. The CDR3 region has the DNA TGTGCCAGCAGCCATCGGACTTTCCCGGGGGATACGCAGTATTTT. It yields the protein CASSHRTFPGDTQYF.

The chain is built from TRBV12-3 or TRBV12-4 and TRBJ1-2, with D uncertain. This CDR3 region has 14 residues. The germline V and J ends were trimmed by 5 bases and 7 bases, with 17 bases remaining between them. The CDR3 spells CASSPSPGLGGYTF. The CDR3 coding sequence is TGTGCCAGCAGTCCCTCCCCCGGGCTGGGTGGCTACACCTTC.

V usage is TRBV20-1 and J usage is TRBJ2-1; TRBD2 might be the D (5 bases). Germline loops: CDR1 DFQATT, CDR2 SNEGSKA (reference sequence). The CDR3 loop spans 11 amino acids. The germline V and J ends were trimmed by 5 bases and 6 bases, with 8 bases remaining between them. The CDR3 here is CSAERVNEQFF. For the CDR3, the DNA is TGCAGTGCTGAGAGGGTCAATGAGCAGTTCTTC.

This clonotype was counted once. The V call is TRBV29-1, the J call TRBJ2-2; either TRBD1 or TRBD2 may supply D (5 bases each). V gave up 1 base and J gave up 4 bases, with 16 bases separating them. Germline loops: CDR1 SQVTM, CDR2 ANQGSEA. The CDR3 runs to 16 residues. The CDR3 DNA sequence: TGCAGCGTTGAAGGCACCAGGGTGGGGACCACCGGGGAGCTGTTTTTT. Translating it yields CSVEGTRVGTTGELFF.

The chain couples TRBV3-1 to TRBJ1-1; 10 bases map to TRBD1. The CDR3 sequence is 13 residues long. After removal of 4 bases from V and 7 bases from J, the junction contained 3 bases not matched to a gene. CDR1 and CDR2 from the germline V gene are LGHDT and YNNKEL (reference sequence). CDR3 residues: CASSPGQGSEAFF. Written as DNA, the CDR3 is TGTGCCAGCAGCCCGGGACAGGGGAGTGAAGCTTTCTTT.

This clonotype was seen more than once but under ten times. Here the CDR3 reads CASSIFGTSGSLGNEQFF. CDR3 nucleotides: TGTGCCAGCAGTATTTTCGGGACTAGCGGGAGTTTAGGTAATGAGCAGTTCTTC. The rearrangement links TRBV27 to TRBJ2-1, with 14 positions matching TRBD2. The V segment lost 5 bases and the J segment 7 bases; nucleotides outside the gene matches: 13. The length of the CDR3 is 18 residues. Germline loops: CDR1 MNHEY, CDR2 SMNVEV (reference sequence).

This clonotype was detected a few times. The V call is TRBV5-1, the J call TRBJ1-1; possibly TRBD1 for D (6 bases). The CDR3 consists of 15 residues. V dropped 4 bases and J dropped 4 bases, with 17 bases sitting between them. Germline lookup yields CDR1 SGHRS and CDR2 YFSETQ. The CDR3 sequence: CASSPPGVGRTEAFF. The CDR3 DNA is TGCGCCAGCAGCCCCCCAGGGGTGGGGCGCACTGAAGCTTTCTTT.

This clonotype was seen more than once but under ten times. The chain carries TRBV12-3 or TRBV12-4 and TRBJ2-3; either TRBD1 or TRBD2 may fit D (6 bases each). This CDR3 is 17 amino acids long. The ends were cut back, 6 bases at V and 0 bases at J, with 19 bases in the middle. The CDR3: CASRPQGGSPSTDTQYF. For the CDR3, the DNA is TGTGCCAGCAGACCCCAAGGGGGGTCTCCTAGCACAGATACGCAGTATTTT.

The rearrangement uses TRBV5-8 and TRBJ2-7, with D possibly TRBD1 on 5 matching bases. The CDR3 is made up of 14 amino acids. Germline V gene data show CDR1 as SGHTS and CDR2 as YDEGEE. Trimming shortened V by 3 bases and J by 3 bases, and 13 bases separated the two germline ends. The CDR3 DNA reads TGTGCCAGCAGCTACGACGGACACAACTACGAGCAGTACTTC. It is translated as CASSYDGHNYEQYF.